Here is one T cell receptor (beta chain) with its context. This specimen belongs to a study of T cells in Graves' hyperthyroidism and ophthalmopathy. Trimming cost V 1 base and J 2 bases, with 14 bases left between them. The CDR3 is made up of 16 amino acids. The study based diagnoses on clinical symptoms, serum thyroxine and TRAb, thyroid ultrasound and orbital computed tomography. RNA transcripts served as the template for amplifying TCR beta CDR3 regions. TCR CDR3 underwent first-round RT-PCR with the HTBI primer set. TCRdb re-derived calls from the multiplex PCR reads in MiXCR, one entry per CDR3 protein. The sample has hundreds of thousands of distinct CDR3 sequences, roughly 40% seen once.

The chain couples TRBV12-3 or TRBV12-4 to TRBJ2-5; the D is unclear. The TCR comes from a young man with Graves' hyperthyroidism. The sample was blood. The CDR3 DNA is TGTGCCAGCAGTTTAGGCGGTGCATTACGTCAAGAGACCCAGTACTTC. Its protein product is CASSLGGALRQETQYF.